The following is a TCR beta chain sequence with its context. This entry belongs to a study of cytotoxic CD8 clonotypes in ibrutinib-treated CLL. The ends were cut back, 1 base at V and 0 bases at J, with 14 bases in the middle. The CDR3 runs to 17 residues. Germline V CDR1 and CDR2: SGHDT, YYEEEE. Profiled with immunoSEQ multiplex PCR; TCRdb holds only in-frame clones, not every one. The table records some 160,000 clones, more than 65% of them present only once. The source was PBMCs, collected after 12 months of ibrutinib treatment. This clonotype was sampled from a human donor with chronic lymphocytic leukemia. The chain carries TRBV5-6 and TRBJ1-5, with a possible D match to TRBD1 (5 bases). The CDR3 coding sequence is TGTGCCAGCAGCTTGCTTTCCAGGGAAGCTAGCAATCAGCCCCAGCATTTT. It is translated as CASSLLSREASNQPQHF.